This T cell receptor (beta chain) was recorded in a study of regulatory T cells in long-lasting Graves disease. General study points: Favored gene segments in persistent disease were TRBV28, TRBJ1-2 and TRBJ2-5. It is possible that accuracy was reduced by the small size of the sample.

The CDR3 has 14 residues. Trimming took off 2 bases at V and 0 bases at J, with 6 bases between the two ends. Germline V gene data show CDR1 as LGHDT and CDR2 as YNNKEL (reference sequence). For TCR beta, libraries came from iRepertoire HTBI primers and Arm-PCR of CDR3 regions. TCRdb re-called the multiplex PCR reads through MiXCR, storing one row per CDR3 protein. The sample records fewer than 650,000 distinct CDR3 sequences, under 20% being singletons. Time point indicated: newly diagnosed GD, antithyroid drugs for less than 3 months. RNA isolated from PBMCs was used to make the TCR library. This clonotype was observed a handful of times. Its specificity is unknown. These data were also filed under a second study, of T cells in Graves' hyperthyroidism and ophthalmopathy. As that report states: During a first-round RT-PCR of the TCR CDR3, the HTBI primer set was used.

The chain couples TRBV3-1 to TRBJ2-3; D is uncertain. This TCR came from a woman aged 30 to 39 with Graves disease. The specimen was peripheral blood mononuclear cells (PBMCs), collected at new diagnosis, from a patient treated with antithyroid drugs. The CDR3 DNA reads TGTGCCAGCAGCCAAAAGGACAGCACAGATACGCAGTATTTT. Translating it yields CASSQKDSTDTQYF.